Each of the 27 T cell receptor beta chains below was sequenced from the same sample in a study of shared clonotypes between healthy human individuals. The method was immunoSEQ multiplex PCR; TCRdb's version includes in-frame clones alone and lacks a portion of them. The profile shows over 2 million clones, about 95% of them singletons. Naive CD8 cells lacked CD45RO, underwent positive selection for CCR7 and left out terminally differentiated effector memory CD45RA+ cells. Sequenced input: naive CD8+ T cells sorted from blood. The receptors shown here come from a man aged 18 to 29 in good health.

The V call is TRBV28, the J call TRBJ2-7; TRBD2 aligns across 9 bases. The CDR3 is 14 amino acids. The V segment lost 7 bases and the J segment 4 bases; nucleotides outside the gene matches: 8. Germline CDR1 and CDR2: MDHEN and SYDVKM. Written as DNA, the CDR3 is TGTGCCAGCACCTCTGAGGCGGGGGGGTACGAGCAGTACTTC. This codes for CASTSEAGGYEQYF. Full variable domain (outside the CDR3, taken from reference TRBV28 and TRBJ2-7): DVKVTQSSRYLVKRTGEKVFLECVQDMDHENMFWYRQDPGLGLRLIYFSYDVKMKEKGDIPEGYSVSREKKERFSLILESASTNQTSMYLCASTSEAGGYEQYFGPGTRLTVT.

The chain employs TRBV4-3 and TRBJ1-2; possibly TRBD1 for D (6 bases). CDR1 is LGHNA, CDR2 YSLEER, per germline. Trimming stripped 3 bases from V and 6 bases from J, with 20 bases between. This CDR3 is 16 amino acids long. The CDR3 here is CASSHSNSQGTHGYTF. CDR3 DNA: TGCGCCAGCAGCCATTCTAACTCTCAGGGGACCCATGGCTACACCTTC.

The chain has TRBV27 and TRBJ2-3; D gene unclear. This CDR3 spans 14 amino acids. The germline V gene has CDR1 MNHEY and CDR2 SMNVEV (reference sequence). Between the trimmed V and J ends, which lost 10 bases and 1 base, there was a span of 15 bases. DNA of the CDR3: TGTGCCACCGGGTTGGAGTGGGGCACAGATACGCAGTATTTT. The encoded protein is CATGLEWGTDTQYF.

The chain is built from TRBV7-6 and TRBJ1-1; 7 bases are a match to TRBD1. V gave up 4 bases and J gave up 3 bases; unmatched junction bases: 8. The CDR3 loop spans 15 amino acids. Germline loops: CDR1 SGHVS, CDR2 FNYEAQ. CDR3 loop: CASSYRGRSDTEAFF. The CDR3 DNA follows: TGTGCCAGCAGCTATAGGGGGCGCTCGGACACTGAAGCTTTCTTT. The complete variable domain, with remaining parts taken from reference TRBV7-6 and TRBJ1-1, reads GAGVSQSPRYKVTKRGQDVALRCDPISGHVSLYWYRQALGQGPEFLTYFNYEAQQDKSGLPNDRFSAERPEGSISTLTIQRTEQRDSAMYRCASSYRGRSDTEAFFGQGTRLTVV.

The gene calls are TRBV5-1 and TRBJ2-7; a weak D match, TRBD2 (6 bases). Trimming cost V 5 bases and J 6 bases, with 15 bases left between them. Germline loops: CDR1 SGHRS, CDR2 YFSETQ. The CDR3 length is 13 residues. The CDR3 region has the DNA TGCGCCAGCAGTGTGACTAGGGCGGCCGAGCAGTACTTC. Its protein is CASSVTRAAEQYF.

This clone was observed a single time. The chain couples TRBV29-1 to TRBJ2-2; D gene ambiguous. This CDR3 is 12 amino acids long. In germline, CDR1 is SQVTM, CDR2 ANQGSEA. V gave up 7 bases and J gave up 3 bases, with 9 bases separating them. Written as DNA, the CDR3 is TGCAGCGCCACCTTATACACCGGGGAGCTGTTTTTT. This sequence encodes CSATLYTGELFF.

This chain uses TRBV27 with TRBJ2-4; D is perhaps TRBD1 (6 bases). CDR3 size: 13 residues. V was shortened by 1 base and J by 13 bases, with 14 bases between the two germline ends. In germline, CDR1 is MNHEY, CDR2 SMNVEV (reference sequence). In nucleotides, the CDR3 is TGTGCCAGCAGTTTATACGGACAGAATCCGCAGTACTTC. Translating gives CASSLYGQNPQYF.

V and J are TRBV19 and TRBJ1-5, with no clear D. Germline V lookup: CDR1 LNHDA, CDR2 SQIVND (reference sequence). There are 15 residues in the CDR3. V gave up 3 bases and J gave up 0 bases, with 9 bases separating them. CDR3 in DNA: TGTGCCAGTAGTATGGCCGAATATAGCAATCAGCCCCAGCATTTT. Protein product: CASSMAEYSNQPQHF. Full variable domain (rest looked up from reference TRBV19 and TRBJ1-5): DGGITQSPKYLFRKEGQNVTLSCEQNLNHDAMYWYRQDPGQGLRLIYYSQIVNDFQKGDIAEGYSVSREKKESFPLTVTSAQKNPTAFYLCASSMAEYSNQPQHFGDGTRLSIL.

The genes are TRBV9 and TRBJ2-7, with no clear D. CDR3 length equals 15 residues. CDR1 is SGDLS and CDR2 is YYNGEE in the germline V gene. The V end lost 2 bases, the J end lost 2 bases, and 14 bases lay between the germline ends. The CDR3 loop is CASSVGSLETYEQYF. The CDR3 DNA reads TGTGCCAGCAGCGTGGGCAGCCTCGAGACCTACGAGCAGTACTTC.

The genes are TRBV6-6 and TRBJ1-5; 7 bases are a match to TRBD1. The V gene's germline CDR1 is MNHNY and CDR2 SVGAGI (reference sequence). The CDR3 runs 13 residues. V lost 6 bases and J lost 5; bases outside the gene matches: 4. CDR3 protein: CASSLRGDQPQHF. DNA of the CDR3: TGTGCCAGCAGCCTCAGGGGGGATCAGCCCCAGCATTTT.

The rearrangement links TRBV5-1 to TRBJ1-4, with 7 bases aligning to TRBD1. The CDR3 consists of 16 residues. Germline lookup yields CDR1 SGHRS and CDR2 YFSETQ. V trimming: 0 bases; J trimming: 7 bases; junction bases outside the gene matches: 9. The CDR3 region has the DNA TGCGCCAGCAGCTTGGCATCTACAGGGGAGGTTGAAAAACTGTTTTTT. Translation: CASSLASTGEVEKLFF.

J is TRBJ2-2 and V is TRBV5-1; D is unclear. The CDR3 is made up of 13 amino acids. V lost 3 bases, J lost 2 bases, and 5 bases lay in between. Looked up from germline, CDR1 is SGHRS and CDR2 is YFSETQ. The CDR3 loop is CASSYANTGELFF. CDR3 DNA: TGCGCCAGCAGCTACGCCAACACCGGGGAGCTGTTTTTT.

This clone was seen many times. The chain recombines TRBV6-6 with TRBJ2-2; no clear D gene. CDR3 length: 16 residues. With 7 bases removed from V and 5 bases from J, the gap between germline ends came to 20 bases. CDR1 and CDR2 (germline): MNHNY, SVGAGI (reference sequence). The CDR3 protein is CASTPRISGFTGELFF. The CDR3 region has the DNA TGTGCCAGCACCCCTCGGATAAGTGGTTTTACCGGGGAGCTGTTTTTT.

The chain combines TRBV19 with TRBJ2-3; TRBD2 agrees at 10 bases. Germline V gene data show CDR1 as LNHDA and CDR2 as SQIVND (reference sequence). Unmatched junction bases numbered 5, after V lost 4 bases and J lost 4 bases. The CDR3 is made up of 15 amino acids. CDR3 nucleotides: TGTGCCAGTAGTAACCTAGCGGGGGTCGCAGATACGCAGTATTTT. Translation gives CASSNLAGVADTQYF.

The chain uses TRBV6-5 and TRBJ1-4; D is perhaps TRBD1 (6 bases). Trimming took off 8 bases at V and 7 bases at J, with 11 bases between the two ends. Germline loops: CDR1 MNHEY, CDR2 SVGAGI. The length of the CDR3 is 12 residues. CDR3 sequence reads: CASSGGGEKLFF. CDR3 in DNA: TGTGCCAGCTCGGGGGGCGGTGAAAAACTGTTTTTT.

The J gene is TRBJ2-1, the V gene TRBV6-5; 7 bases are shared with TRBD2. Trimming cost V 2 bases and J 5 bases; bases outside gene matches: 6. The germline CDR1 and CDR2 sequences are MNHEY and SVGAGI. There are 15 residues in the CDR3. Written as DNA, the CDR3 is TGTGCCAGCAGTTACGAGGCTAGCGGAAACAATGAGCAGTTCTTC. Its protein is CASSYEASGNNEQFF.

This rearrangement joins TRBV11-2 to TRBJ2-1; D might be TRBD2 (5 bases). Trimming left V 3 bases short and J 2 bases short, with 8 bases between. CDR1 SGHAT and CDR2 FQNNGV come from the germline V gene. CDR3 size: 14 residues. CDR3 DNA: TGTGCCAGCAGCTTTTCCGGGACCTACAATGAGCAGTTCTTC. Protein product: CASSFSGTYNEQFF.

The V gene is TRBV6-1, the J gene TRBJ2-1; 12 bases fit TRBD2. The CDR3 is 19 amino acids. Per the germline V gene, CDR1 is MNHNS and CDR2 is SASEGT. Trimming at V came to 3 bases and at J to 0 bases, leaving 9 bases not matched to a gene. The CDR3 bases are TGTGCCAGCAGTGACCCCTTTGCTAGCGGGAGGGCCTCCTACAATGAGCAGTTCTTC. It codes for CASSDPFASGRASYNEQFF.

This CDR3 reads CASSDIEQYF. The CDR3 nucleotides are TGTGCCAGCAGCGATATCGAGCAGTACTTC. The rearrangement links TRBV11-2 to TRBJ2-7; the D is unclear. The CDR3 contains 10 residues. V was cut by 5 bases and J by 6 bases, with 5 bases left in between. Per germline, CDR1 SGHAT and CDR2 FQNNGV.

The rearrangement joins TRBV2 to TRBJ2-6; D unresolved. Germline values: CDR1 SNHLY, CDR2 FYNNEI. This CDR3 region has 13 residues. V was trimmed by 8 bases and J by 0 bases, leaving 5 bases between them. The chain's CDR3 is CASEFSGANVLTF. CDR3 bases: TGTGCCAGCGAATTCTCTGGGGCCAACGTCCTGACTTTC. The full variable domain, its missing parts supplied by reference TRBV2 and TRBJ2-6, is EPEVTQTPSHQVTQMGQEVILRCVPISNHLYFYWYRQILGQKVEFLVSFYNNEISEKSEIFDDQFSVERPDGSNFTLKIRSTKLEDSAMYFCASEFSGANVLTFGAGSRLTVL.

The chain links TRBV19 to TRBJ2-1; D remains ambiguous. The V gene's germline CDR1 is LNHDA and CDR2 SQIVND (reference sequence). The CDR3 totals 11 residues. V lost 5 bases and J 7 bases, leaving 6 bases between the germline ends. CDR3 coding DNA: TGTGCCAGTAGTGCCCTAAATGAGCAGTTCTTC. It yields the protein CASSALNEQFF.

This rearrangement joins TRBV6-5 to TRBJ2-3; D is possibly TRBD1 (5 bases). The CDR3 contains 14 residues. With 5 bases removed from V and 1 base from J, the gap between germline ends came to 10 bases. Germline CDR1 and CDR2: MNHEY and SVGAGI. This CDR3 is CASSPTGRTDTQYF. The CDR3 DNA follows: TGTGCCAGCAGTCCAACAGGTCGCACAGATACGCAGTATTTT.

The chain combines TRBV2 with TRBJ1-3; a possible D gene is TRBD1 (5 bases). This CDR3 is built from 15 residues. CDR1 SNHLY and CDR2 FYNNEI come from the germline V gene. Trimming pared 4 bases from V and 2 bases from J, leaving 12 bases between. In nucleotides, the CDR3 is TGTGCCAGCAGTGGGGTCACGGGGGCTGGAAACACCATATATTTT. This translates into CASSGVTGAGNTIYF.

This rearrangement joins TRBV29-1 to TRBJ2-7; possibly TRBD1 or TRBD2 for D (5 bases each). The CDR3 consists of 13 residues. Germline CDR1 reads SQVTM; CDR2 reads ANQGSEA. V shed 8 bases and J shed 4 bases, with 18 bases lying between them. Here the CDR3 reads CSTSGGVGYEQYF. The CDR3 DNA reads as TGCAGCACTTCTGGGGGAGTAGGATACGAGCAGTACTTC.

The chain carries TRBV6-5 and TRBJ2-1; the match to TRBD1 covers 7 bases. The germline V gene has CDR1 MNHEY and CDR2 SVGAGI. The CDR3 runs 15 residues. The trim removed 0 bases at V and 9 bases at J, leaving 8 bases unmatched. The CDR3 sequence: CASSYSVQGKGEQFF. CDR3 sequence (DNA): TGTGCCAGCAGTTACTCGGTACAGGGGAAGGGTGAGCAGTTCTTC.

The rearrangement joins TRBV13 to TRBJ2-3, with D perhaps matching TRBD2 (5 bases). Germline CDR1 and CDR2: PRHDT and FYEKMQ (reference sequence). Trimming removed 8 bases from V and 1 base from J, with 7 bases in between. This CDR3 spans 12 amino acids. The chain's CDR3 is CASQAGTDTQYF. Written as DNA, the CDR3 is TGTGCCAGCCAAGCGGGCACAGATACGCAGTATTTT. Drawing the rest from reference TRBV13 and TRBJ2-3, the complete variable domain is AAGVIQSPRHLIKEKRETATLKCYPIPRHDTVYWYQQGPGQDPQFLISFYEKMQSDKGSIPDRFSAQQFSDYHSELNMSSLELGDSALYFCASQAGTDTQYFGPGTRLTVL.

The rearrangement joins TRBV6-1 to TRBJ2-1; TRBD2 might be the D (5 bases). From germline, CDR1 is MNHNS and CDR2 SASEGT. V was clipped by 7 bases and J by 2 bases, with 12 bases between them. The CDR3 is made up of 14 amino acids. Here the CDR3 reads CASIRLAPYNEQFF. The CDR3 DNA is TGTGCCAGCATAAGGCTAGCCCCCTACAATGAGCAGTTCTTC.